Below, 8 T cell receptor beta chains from the same sample are listed, as sequenced in a study of Siglec-9 on CD8 T cells in melanoma. The data were produced by immunoSEQ multiplex PCR, yet TCRdb's version contains in-frame clones alone and is incomplete. The sample includes some 37,000 clones, 80% to 85% of them seen just once. The sample taken for sequencing was Siglec-9- CD8+ T cells sorted from blood. The receptors shown here come from a human donor in good health.

The chain joins TRBV27 to TRBJ2-1; the D gene is possibly TRBD2 (6 bases). V was shortened by 0 bases and J by 4 bases, with 13 bases between the two germline ends. CDR3 size: 16 residues. The V gene's germline CDR1 is MNHEY and CDR2 SMNVEV (reference sequence). CDR3 protein: CASSLSVGSIYNEQFF. In nucleotides, the CDR3 is TGTGCCAGCAGTTTATCCGTCGGGAGTATTTACAATGAGCAGTTCTTC.

The J gene is TRBJ2-2, the V gene TRBV11-3; possible D gene TRBD1, 6 bases. The length of the CDR3 is 16 residues. The V gene lost 1 base and the J gene lost 0 bases, with 9 bases spanning the gap. Germline values: CDR1 SGHNT, CDR2 YENEEA. The chain's CDR3 is CASSLGAGANTGELFF. The CDR3 nucleotides are TGTGCCAGCAGCTTAGGGGCAGGGGCGAACACCGGGGAGCTGTTTTTT.

The gene calls are TRBV27 and TRBJ1-5; TRBD1 matches 9 bases. Per germline, CDR1 MNHEY and CDR2 SMNVEV (reference sequence). The trim removed 3 bases at V and 4 bases at J, leaving 4 bases unmatched. CDR3 length: 15 amino acids. In DNA form, the CDR3 reads TGTGCCAGCAGTTTGGACAGGGGCGGTAATCAGCCCCAGCATTTT. This gives the protein CASSLDRGGNQPQHF.

This clone showed up just a few times. The chain has TRBV30 and TRBJ1-3; D gene ambiguous. In germline, CDR1 is GTSNPN, CDR2 SVGIG (reference sequence). Deletions cut 5 bases from V and 0 bases from J, with 11 bases between. CDR3 length: 14 residues. The CDR3 DNA is TGTGCCTGGGACTCGTCAGACTCTGGAAACACCATATATTTT. Encoded protein: CAWDSSDSGNTIYF.

CDR3 sequence (DNA): TGTGCCAGCAGTGACAGTGATAGCACAGATACGCAGTATTTT. It is translated as CASSDSDSTDTQYF. This rearrangement joins TRBV6-1 to TRBJ2-3; D is ambiguous. The ends were cut back, 3 bases at V and 0 bases at J, with 7 bases in the middle. Germline values: CDR1 MNHNS, CDR2 SASEGT. The CDR3 is 14 residues long.

The V and J genes are TRBV4-2 and TRBJ2-7; 7 bases map to TRBD2. With 0 bases clipped from V and 2 bases from J, the junction kept 4 bases outside the gene matches. Per the germline V gene, CDR1 is LGHNA and CDR2 is YNFKEQ. The CDR3 runs to 15 residues. Here the CDR3 DNA reads TGTGCCAGCAGCCAAGATTTAGGACTAGCCTACGAGCAGTACTTC. It is translated as CASSQDLGLAYEQYF.

The CDR3 bases are TGTGCCAGCACCAACCATCTAGCGGCGGGCACAGATACGCAGTATTTT. Protein product: CASTNHLAAGTDTQYF. The rearrangement links TRBV6-6 to TRBJ2-3, with 7 bases fitting TRBD2. V gave up 7 bases and J gave up 1 base; unmatched junction bases: 11. The germline CDR1 and CDR2 sequences are MNHNY and SVGAGI (reference sequence). The CDR3 is made up of 16 amino acids.

In its sample, this clone was seen a few times. The chain combines TRBV29-1 with TRBJ1-1; no definite D call. Germline lookup yields CDR1 SQVTM and CDR2 ANQGSEA. With 0 bases removed from V and 1 base from J, the gap between germline ends came to 6 bases. The CDR3 sequence is 13 residues long. DNA of the CDR3: TGCAGCGTTGAAGAGACGGCGAACACTGAAGCTTTCTTT. Its translation: CSVEETANTEAFF.